Below, 22 T cell receptor beta chains from the same sample are listed, as sequenced in a study of T cells in tuberculosis. The table came from immunoSEQ multiplex PCR; TCRdb's copy has only in-frame clones and leaves some out. This sample carries about 20,000 clones, 80% to 90% of them seen once, and the ten largest clones take 14% to 15%. The sample taken for sequencing was PBMCs. The receptor source for this set is a donor aged 10 to 29 with latent tuberculosis or without tuberculosis infection.

The chain recombines TRBV4-3 with TRBJ2-3; D is undetermined. The CDR3 sequence is 15 residues long. Trimming took 4 bases from V and 4 from J, leaving 15 bases between them. In germline, CDR1 is LGHNA, CDR2 YSLEER. CDR3: CASSLTTPGADTQYF. In DNA, the CDR3 is TGCGCCAGCAGCCTCACTACCCCGGGTGCAGATACGCAGTATTTT.

This clone showed up just a few times. The chain is built from TRBV4-1 and TRBJ1-6; TRBD1 matches 7 bases. Germline-derived CDR1 and CDR2 are MGHRA and YSYEKL. V was pared by 5 bases and J by 0 bases, with 10 bases of the junction left unmatched. The CDR3 length is 18 residues. The DNA of the CDR3 is TGCGCCAGCAGCTTCCGGGACAGAACCTACTCCTATAATTCACCCCTCCACTTT. Residues: CASSFRDRTYSYNSPLHF.

This clone was detected once. This chain links TRBV15 with TRBJ2-7; D unclear. V lost 5 bases and J 3 bases, leaving 11 bases between the germline ends. The CDR3 runs 13 residues. Per germline, CDR1 LNHNV and CDR2 YYDKDF (reference sequence). This CDR3 reads CATSRRLLYEQYF. DNA of the CDR3: TGTGCCACCAGCCGTCGGTTACTCTACGAGCAGTACTTC.

V and J are TRBV4-1 and TRBJ1-4, with D possibly TRBD1 on 6 matching bases. Between the trimmed V and J ends, which lost 2 bases and 3 bases, there was a span of 10 bases. This CDR3 comprises 15 residues. Germline lookup yields CDR1 MGHRA and CDR2 YSYEKL. In nucleotides, the CDR3 is TGCGCCAGCAGCCAACTACAGGGTGCTAATGAAAAACTGTTTTTT. It codes for CASSQLQGANEKLFF.

The chain employs TRBV5-1 and TRBJ2-3, with a tentative D call TRBD1 (6 bases). V lost 1 base, J lost 3 bases, and 15 bases lay in between. Germline lookup yields CDR1 SGHRS and CDR2 YFSETQ. There are 16 residues in the CDR3. In DNA, the CDR3 is TGCGCCAGCAGCTTGAGGGGTGGGGGCACGACAGATACGCAGTATTTT. It specifies CASSLRGGGTTDTQYF.

This CDR3 is CASRPGDTEGTGELFF. CDR3 nucleotides: TGTGCCAGTAGGCCCGGGGACACCGAAGGTACCGGGGAGCTGTTTTTT. The V call is TRBV19, the J call TRBJ2-2; weak D call: TRBD1 (6 bases). CDR1 is LNHDA and CDR2 is SQIVND in the germline V gene (reference sequence). V lost 6 bases, J lost 5 bases, and 19 bases lay in between. This CDR3 region has 16 residues. Looking up the rest from reference TRBV19 and TRBJ2-2 gives the full variable domain: DGGITQSPKYLFRKEGQNVTLSCEQNLNHDAMYWYRQDPGQGLRLIYYSQIVNDFQKGDIAEGYSVSREKKESFPLTVTSAQKNPTAFYLCASRPGDTEGTGELFFGEGSRLTVL.

The rearrangement links TRBV29-1 to TRBJ2-1, with D possibly being TRBD1 (7 bases). The CDR3 has 14 residues. CDR1 and CDR2 (germline): SQVTM, ANQGSEA. V was cut by 7 bases and J by 9 bases, with 22 bases left in between. CDR3 coding DNA: TGCAGCGCACCCGGGGGACAGTCTGCTGGTGAGCAGTTCTTC. It is translated as CSAPGGQSAGEQFF.

This chain links TRBV19 with TRBJ2-7; 7 bases align to TRBD2. The junction had 7 bases not matched to a gene; V was cut back by 9 bases and J by 2 bases. The CDR3 extends over 13 amino acids. From germline, CDR1 is LNHDA and CDR2 SQIVND (reference sequence). CDR3 in DNA: TGTGCCAGCTCGGGGGGATGGACCTACGAGCAGTACTTC. Amino acid sequence: CASSGGWTYEQYF.

The chain is built from TRBV7-3 and TRBJ1-1; D is undetermined. Germline V gives CDR1 SGHTA, CDR2 FQGTGA. Trimming stripped 5 bases from V and 6 bases from J, with 19 bases between. There are 15 residues in the CDR3. DNA of the CDR3: TGTGCCAGCAGCCCCTCACGCGACCGGGTAGCTGAAGCTTTCTTT. Its protein is CASSPSRDRVAEAFF.

This clone has just a few counts. The V call is TRBV6-5, the J call TRBJ2-5, with D uncertain. The CDR3 spans 11 residues. Looked up from germline, CDR1 is MNHEY and CDR2 is SVGAGI. V dropped 2 bases and J dropped 7 bases, with 5 bases sitting between them. The CDR3 DNA is TGTGCCAGCAGTTACGGCAGGACCCAGTACTTC. Protein product: CASSYGRTQYF.

V usage is TRBV5-6 and J usage is TRBJ1-5, with D unclear. Per germline, CDR1 SGHDT and CDR2 YYEEEE. The V and J ends lost 4 bases and 2 bases respectively, with 13 bases between them. The CDR3 extends over 15 amino acids. CDR3 amino acids: CASSPQGSGNQPQHF. The CDR3 DNA sequence: TGTGCCAGCAGCCCCCAAGGGAGTGGCAATCAGCCCCAGCATTTT.

The V gene is TRBV4-3, the J gene TRBJ1-2, with D perhaps matching TRBD1 (5 bases). V shed 1 base and J shed 0 bases, with 15 bases lying between them. Germline CDR1 LGHNA, CDR2 YSLEER. CDR3 size: 17 residues. The chain's CDR3 is CASSQVQGGNSNYGYTF. CDR3 nucleotides: TGCGCCAGCAGCCAAGTGCAGGGTGGAAACTCTAACTATGGCTACACCTTC.

The CDR3 is CASSSAGTGSYEQYF. The CDR3 DNA follows: TGTGCCAGCAGCTCTGCCGGGACAGGCTCCTACGAGCAGTACTTC. The chain has TRBV11-2 and TRBJ2-7; 8 bases line up with TRBD1. CDR1 is SGHAT and CDR2 is FQNNGV in the germline V gene. V was clipped by 4 bases and J by 0 bases; unmatched bases: 5. The length of the CDR3 is 15 residues.

This sequence joins TRBV5-1 and TRBJ2-3; 8 bases line up with TRBD2. V gave up 5 bases and J gave up 3 bases; unmatched junction bases: 11. The germline V gene encodes CDR1 SGHRS and CDR2 YFSETQ. The CDR3 totals 16 residues. CDR3 sequence reads: CASSRGGGPQTDTQYF. CDR3 in DNA: TGCGCCAGCAGTCGGGGCGGGGGGCCCCAAACAGATACGCAGTATTTT.

The J gene is TRBJ1-2, the V gene TRBV19; 9 bases map to TRBD1. This CDR3 is 14 amino acids long. V lost 5 bases to trimming and J lost 2 bases; unmatched junction nucleotides: 3. Germline V gives CDR1 LNHDA, CDR2 SQIVND (reference sequence). CDR3 region: CASSSGTGNYGYTF. CDR3 nucleotide sequence: TGTGCCAGTAGTTCCGGGACAGGGAACTATGGCTACACCTTC.

This rearrangement joins TRBV2 to TRBJ1-4; TRBD1 matches 10 bases. The CDR3 covers 15 residues. The V and J ends lost 6 bases and 7 bases, in that order; junction bases with no gene match: 8. CDR1 is SNHLY and CDR2 is FYNNEI in the germline V gene. CDR3 DNA: TGTGCCAGCAGCGGCGACAGGGGGCTTTTTGAAAAACTGTTTTTT. It translates to CASSGDRGLFEKLFF.

The CDR3 sequence is CASSWGQPYNEQFF. The CDR3 bases are TGTGCCAGCAGCTGGGGACAGCCCTACAATGAGCAGTTCTTC. The chain combines TRBV5-6 with TRBJ2-1; 7 bases map to TRBD1. The CDR3 covers 14 residues. Unmatched junction bases numbered 2, after V lost 3 bases and J lost 2 bases. Per the germline V gene, CDR1 is SGHDT and CDR2 is YYEEEE.

The table lists this clone with a count of one. The V and J genes are TRBV19 and TRBJ2-2; D unresolved. Trimming cost V 0 bases and J 7 bases, with 6 bases left between them. The CDR3 has 13 residues. CDR1 LNHDA and CDR2 SQIVND come from the germline V gene (reference sequence). The DNA of the CDR3 is TGTGCCAGTAGTATAGATCGGAGCGGGGAGCTGTTTTTT. It yields the protein CASSIDRSGELFF.

The rearrangement links TRBV9 to TRBJ2-3, with 8 bases identical to TRBD2. The ends lost 4 bases at V and 0 bases at J; junction bases unmatched: 4. Germline CDR1 and CDR2: SGDLS and YYNGEE. The CDR3 contains 15 residues. The CDR3 sequence is CASSLSGGSTDTQYF. The CDR3 DNA reads TGTGCCAGCAGCTTATCGGGGGGGAGCACAGATACGCAGTATTTT.

The chain links TRBV10-3 to TRBJ2-2, with D possibly being TRBD1 (6 bases). Per germline, CDR1 ENHRY and CDR2 SYGVKD. V dropped 2 bases and J dropped 6 bases, with 10 bases sitting between them. CDR3 length: 14 amino acids. CDR3 DNA sequence: TGTGCCATCAGTGAGCCCAGGGGAGCCGGGGAGCTGTTTTTT. Amino acids: CAISEPRGAGELFF.

CDR3 protein: CASRRTGGPGNTIYF. The CDR3 DNA reads TGTGCCAGCAGACGTACAGGGGGTCCTGGAAACACCATATATTTT. The genes are TRBV6-6 and TRBJ1-3; 8 nucleotides align to TRBD1. Losses at the gene ends were 6 bases for V and 2 bases for J; bases not matched to a gene: 6. The CDR3 loop spans 15 amino acids. Germline values: CDR1 MNHNY, CDR2 SVGAGI (reference sequence).

The genes are TRBV5-1 and TRBJ2-7; 12 bases line up with TRBD1. The ends lost 4 bases at V and 6 bases at J; junction bases unmatched: 5. There are 14 residues in the CDR3. The germline CDR1 and CDR2 sequences are SGHRS and YFSETQ. CDR3 region: CASSPGDRGREQYF. In nucleotides, the CDR3 is TGCGCCAGCAGCCCGGGGGACAGGGGGCGCGAGCAGTACTTC.